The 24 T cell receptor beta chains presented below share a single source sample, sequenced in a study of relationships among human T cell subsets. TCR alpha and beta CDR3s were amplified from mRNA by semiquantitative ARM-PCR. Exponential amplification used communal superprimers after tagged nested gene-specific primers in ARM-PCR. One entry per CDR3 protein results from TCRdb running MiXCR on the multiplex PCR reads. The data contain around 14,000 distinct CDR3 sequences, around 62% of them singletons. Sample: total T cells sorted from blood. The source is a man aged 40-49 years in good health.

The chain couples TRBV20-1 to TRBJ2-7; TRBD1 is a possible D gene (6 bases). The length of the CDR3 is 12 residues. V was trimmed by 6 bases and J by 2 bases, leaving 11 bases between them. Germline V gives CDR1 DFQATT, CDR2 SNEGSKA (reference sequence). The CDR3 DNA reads TGCAGTGCCAGGGGTCGTGCCTACGAGCAGTACTTC. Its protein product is CSARGRAYEQYF.

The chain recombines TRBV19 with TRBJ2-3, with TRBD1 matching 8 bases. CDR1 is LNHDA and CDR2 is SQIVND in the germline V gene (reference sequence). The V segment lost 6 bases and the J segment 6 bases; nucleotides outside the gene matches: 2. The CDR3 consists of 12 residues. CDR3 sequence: CASRTGADTQYF. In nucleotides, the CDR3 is TGTGCCAGTAGGACAGGGGCCGATACGCAGTATTTT. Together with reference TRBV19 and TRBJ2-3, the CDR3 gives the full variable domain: DGGITQSPKYLFRKEGQNVTLSCEQNLNHDAMYWYRQDPGQGLRLIYYSQIVNDFQKGDIAEGYSVSREKKESFPLTVTSAQKNPTAFYLCASRTGADTQYFGPGTRLTVL.

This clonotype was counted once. For the CDR3, the DNA is TGTGCCAGCAGCTTAGTGGGGGAGAACAATGAGCAGTTCTTC. It specifies CASSLVGENNEQFF. This rearrangement joins TRBV7-8 to TRBJ2-1, with D possibly being TRBD1 or TRBD2 (5 bases each). CDR1 is SGHVS and CDR2 is FQNEAQ in the germline V gene. The CDR3 consists of 14 residues. V lost 1 base, J lost 5 bases, and 9 bases lay in between.

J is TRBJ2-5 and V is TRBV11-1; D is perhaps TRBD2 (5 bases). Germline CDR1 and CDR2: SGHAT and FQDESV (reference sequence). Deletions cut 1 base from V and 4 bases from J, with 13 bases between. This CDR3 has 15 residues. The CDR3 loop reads CASSLEGGRGETQYF. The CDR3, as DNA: TGTGCCAGCAGCTTAGAAGGCGGCCGGGGAGAGACCCAGTACTTC.

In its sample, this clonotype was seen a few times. CDR3 bases: TGTGCCAGCAGCTTAGGCTCTCAACAAGAGACCCAGTACTTC. Its translation: CASSLGSQQETQYF. The chain uses TRBV11-2 and TRBJ2-5, with no clear D. The V gene lost 1 base and the J gene lost 2 bases, with 8 bases spanning the gap. Germline V CDR1 and CDR2: SGHAT, FQNNGV. The CDR3 runs 14 residues.

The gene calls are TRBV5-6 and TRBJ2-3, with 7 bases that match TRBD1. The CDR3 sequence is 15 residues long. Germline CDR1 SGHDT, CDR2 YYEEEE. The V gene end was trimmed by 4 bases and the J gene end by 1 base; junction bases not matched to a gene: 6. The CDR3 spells CASSGGQPGTDTQYF. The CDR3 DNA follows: TGTGCCAGCAGCGGGGGACAGCCCGGCACAGATACGCAGTATTTT.

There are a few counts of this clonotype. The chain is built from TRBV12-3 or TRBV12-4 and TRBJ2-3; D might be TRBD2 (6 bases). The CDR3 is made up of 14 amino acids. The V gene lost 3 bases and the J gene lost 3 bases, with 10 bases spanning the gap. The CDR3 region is CASSFQRATDTQYF. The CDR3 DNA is TGTGCCAGCAGTTTTCAGCGGGCTACAGATACGCAGTATTTT.

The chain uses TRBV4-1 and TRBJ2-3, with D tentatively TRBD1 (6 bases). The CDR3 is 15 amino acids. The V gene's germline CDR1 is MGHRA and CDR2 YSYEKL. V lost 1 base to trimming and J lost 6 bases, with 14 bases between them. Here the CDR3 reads CASSQARRQADTQYF. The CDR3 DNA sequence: TGCGCCAGCAGCCAAGCCAGGAGACAGGCGGATACGCAGTATTTT.

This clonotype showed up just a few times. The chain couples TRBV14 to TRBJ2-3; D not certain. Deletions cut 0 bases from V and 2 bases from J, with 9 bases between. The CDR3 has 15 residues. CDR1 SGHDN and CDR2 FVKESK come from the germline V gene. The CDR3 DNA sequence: TGTGCCAGCAGCCAAGATGTCGAATCCACAGATACGCAGTATTTT. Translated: CASSQDVESTDTQYF.

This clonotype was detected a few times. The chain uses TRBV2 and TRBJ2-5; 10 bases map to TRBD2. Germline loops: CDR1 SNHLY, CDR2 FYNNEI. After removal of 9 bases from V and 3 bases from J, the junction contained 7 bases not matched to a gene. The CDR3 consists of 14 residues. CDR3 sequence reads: CASLLAGEKETQYF. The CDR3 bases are TGTGCCAGTCTCCTAGCGGGGGAGAAAGAGACCCAGTACTTC.

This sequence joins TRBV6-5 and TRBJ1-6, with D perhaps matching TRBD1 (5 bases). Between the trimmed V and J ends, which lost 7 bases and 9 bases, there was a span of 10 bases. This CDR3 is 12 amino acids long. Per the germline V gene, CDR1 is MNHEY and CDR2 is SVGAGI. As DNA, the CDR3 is TGTGCCAGCACCCAGAGGGGTTCACCCCTCCACTTT. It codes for CASTQRGSPLHF.

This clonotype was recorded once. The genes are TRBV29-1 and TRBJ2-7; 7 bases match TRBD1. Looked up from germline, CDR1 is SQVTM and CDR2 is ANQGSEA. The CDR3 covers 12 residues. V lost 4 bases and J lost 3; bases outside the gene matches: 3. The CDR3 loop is CSVGGQSYEQYF. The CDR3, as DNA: TGCAGCGTTGGGGGACAGAGCTACGAGCAGTACTTC.

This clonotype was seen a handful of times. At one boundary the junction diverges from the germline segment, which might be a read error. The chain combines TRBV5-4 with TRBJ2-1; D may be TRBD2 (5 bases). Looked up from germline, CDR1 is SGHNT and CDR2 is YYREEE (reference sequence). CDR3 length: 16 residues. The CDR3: CASSLAGLAPISEQFF. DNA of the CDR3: TGCGCCAGCAGCTTGGCCGGGCTAGCCCCCATTAGTGAGCAGTTCTTC.

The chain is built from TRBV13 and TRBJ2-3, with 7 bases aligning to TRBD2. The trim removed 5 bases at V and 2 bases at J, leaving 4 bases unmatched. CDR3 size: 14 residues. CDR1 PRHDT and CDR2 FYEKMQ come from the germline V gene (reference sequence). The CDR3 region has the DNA TGTGCCAGCAGCCCCGGGACTAACACAGATACGCAGTATTTT. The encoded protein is CASSPGTNTDTQYF.

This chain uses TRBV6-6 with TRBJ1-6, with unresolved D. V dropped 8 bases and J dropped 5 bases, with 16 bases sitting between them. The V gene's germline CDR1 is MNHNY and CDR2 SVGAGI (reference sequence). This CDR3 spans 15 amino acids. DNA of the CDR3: TGTGCCAGCTTCTCCCGTACAACTAATAATTCACCCCTCCACTTT. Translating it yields CASFSRTTNNSPLHF.

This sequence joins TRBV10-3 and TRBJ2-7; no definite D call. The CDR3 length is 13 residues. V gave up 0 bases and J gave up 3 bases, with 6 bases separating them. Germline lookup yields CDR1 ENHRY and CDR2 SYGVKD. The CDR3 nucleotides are TGTGCCATCAGTGAGTCCGATTTCTACGAGCAGTACTTC. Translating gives CAISESDFYEQYF.

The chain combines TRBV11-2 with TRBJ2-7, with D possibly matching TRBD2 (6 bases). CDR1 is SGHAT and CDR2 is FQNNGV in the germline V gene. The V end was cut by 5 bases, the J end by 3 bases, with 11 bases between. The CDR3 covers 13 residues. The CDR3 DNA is TGTGCCAGCAGCCGGTCCGGGGGCTACGAGCAGTACTTC. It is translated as CASSRSGGYEQYF.

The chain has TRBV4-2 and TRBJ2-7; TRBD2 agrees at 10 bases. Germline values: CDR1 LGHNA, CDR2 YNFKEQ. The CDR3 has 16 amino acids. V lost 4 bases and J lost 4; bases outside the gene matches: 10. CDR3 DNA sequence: TGTGCCAGCAGCCCCCCCCTAGCGGGAGCAGGGTACGAGCAGTACTTC. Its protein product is CASSPPLAGAGYEQYF.

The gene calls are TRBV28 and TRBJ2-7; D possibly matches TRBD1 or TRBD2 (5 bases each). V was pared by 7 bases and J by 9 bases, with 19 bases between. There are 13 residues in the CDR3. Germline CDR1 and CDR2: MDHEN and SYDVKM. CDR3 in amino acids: CASNPGPSGGQYF. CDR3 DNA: TGTGCCAGCAATCCGGGACCCAGTGGTGGGCAGTACTTC.

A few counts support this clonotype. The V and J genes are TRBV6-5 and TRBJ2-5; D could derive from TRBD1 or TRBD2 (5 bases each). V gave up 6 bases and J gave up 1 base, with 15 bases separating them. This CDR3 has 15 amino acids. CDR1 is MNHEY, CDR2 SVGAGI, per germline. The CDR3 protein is CASRAVGAIQETQYF. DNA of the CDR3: TGTGCCAGCAGAGCGGTAGGGGCCATCCAAGAGACCCAGTACTTC.

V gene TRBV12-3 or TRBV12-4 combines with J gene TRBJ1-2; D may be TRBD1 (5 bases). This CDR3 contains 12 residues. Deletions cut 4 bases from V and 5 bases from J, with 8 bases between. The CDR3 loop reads CASSSGVYGYTF. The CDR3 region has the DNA TGTGCCAGCAGTTCGGGGGTATATGGCTACACCTTC.

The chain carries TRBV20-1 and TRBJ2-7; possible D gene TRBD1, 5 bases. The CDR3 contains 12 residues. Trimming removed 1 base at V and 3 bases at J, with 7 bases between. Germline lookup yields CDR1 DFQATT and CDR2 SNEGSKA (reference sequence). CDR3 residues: CSARAGYYEQYF. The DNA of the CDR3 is TGCAGTGCTAGAGCAGGGTACTACGAGCAGTACTTC.

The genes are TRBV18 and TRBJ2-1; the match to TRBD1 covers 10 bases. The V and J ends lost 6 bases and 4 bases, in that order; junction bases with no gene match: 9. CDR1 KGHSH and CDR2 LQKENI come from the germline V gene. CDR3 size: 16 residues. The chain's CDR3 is CASSHTGTGAYNEQFF. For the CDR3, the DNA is TGTGCCAGCTCCCACACCGGGACAGGGGCTTACAATGAGCAGTTCTTC.

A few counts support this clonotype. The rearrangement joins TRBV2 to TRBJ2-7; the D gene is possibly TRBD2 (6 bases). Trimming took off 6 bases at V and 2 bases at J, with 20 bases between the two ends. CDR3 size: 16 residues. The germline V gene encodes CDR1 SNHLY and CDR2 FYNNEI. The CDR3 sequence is CASRGGSTGNAYEQYF. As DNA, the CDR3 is TGTGCCAGCAGGGGGGGATCGACTGGGAATGCCTACGAGCAGTACTTC.